This T cell receptor (beta chain) is drawn from a study of T cells after yellow fever vaccination. Study-level results: Among primary-vaccination clones, most reappeared after the booster, at approximately 96% for CD4 and more than 85% for CD8.

This CDR3 is 14 amino acids long. J was trimmed by 6 bases and V by 3 bases; bases with no gene match: 5. They built TCR cDNA with 5'RACE template switching, a step that put in a universal primer site and UMIs. TCRdb processed the 5' RACE reads anew with MiXCR; each CDR3 protein has one entry. The profile shows about 320,000 distinct CDR3 sequences, 3.5% to 4.5% of them singletons. The sample holds many counts of this clonotype. Antigen: not known. V usage is TRBV12-3 or TRBV12-4 and J usage is TRBJ2-4; TRBD1 matches 7 bases. The receptor was derived from a man younger than 35 who received the YFV17D yellow fever vaccine. This specimen was PBMCs, taken 15 days after the yellow fever booster vaccination. The CDR3 protein is CASSFSDRVNIQYF. The CDR3 DNA is TGTGCCAGCAGTTTTAGCGACAGGGTAAACATTCAGTACTTC.